This entry lists 19 T cell receptor beta chains sequenced from one sample in a study of T cell responses to AZD1222 COVID-19 vaccine. This table comes from immunoSEQ multiplex PCR, and its TCRdb copy is limited to in-frame clones, with some not included. This sample has more than 120,000 clones, with about 86% found just once. The sequenced sample was peripheral blood, obtained 28 days after the second AZD1222 dose. These TCRs come from an adult who received the AZD1222 COVID-19 vaccine.

This clone was detected only once. This chain joins TRBV28 and TRBJ2-3, with TRBD2 identical over 14 bases. The CDR3 has 21 residues. Germline assignment: CDR1 MDHEN and CDR2 SYDVKM. V was pared by 3 bases and J by 0 bases, with 14 bases of the junction left unmatched. The CDR3 protein is CASSFHALGTSGGRSTDTQYF. In nucleotides, the CDR3 is TGTGCCAGCAGTTTTCACGCCCTAGGGACTAGCGGGGGCCGGAGCACAGATACGCAGTATTTT.

The rearrangement joins TRBV11-2 to TRBJ2-3; 7 bases match TRBD2. The CDR3 consists of 16 residues. V lost 1 base, J lost 4 bases, and 8 bases stayed unmatched. Germline CDR1 is SGHAT and CDR2 is FQNNGV. CDR3 nucleotide sequence: TGTGCCAGCAGCTTAGGGTGGCGGGAGAGGTCAGATACGCAGTATTTT. Amino acid sequence: CASSLGWRERSDTQYF.

The CDR3 DNA is TGTGCCAGCAGTTCCCCCTCACTAGCGGGAGGGTTAGATACGCAGTATTTT. This encodes CASSSPSLAGGLDTQYF. The chain carries TRBV27 and TRBJ2-3; 13 nucleotides match TRBD2. The germline gives CDR1 MNHEY, CDR2 SMNVEV (reference sequence). V shed 4 bases, J shed 5 bases, and the junction held 9 bases outside the gene matches. The CDR3 has 17 amino acids.

The chain joins TRBV10-1 to TRBJ1-1, with 9 positions matching TRBD1. V trimming: 6 bases; J trimming: 0 bases; junction bases outside the gene matches: 5. The germline gives CDR1 WNHNN, CDR2 SYGVQD (reference sequence). The CDR3 contains 15 residues. The CDR3 protein is CASRAGTGLNTEAFF. The CDR3, as DNA: TGCGCCAGCAGAGCCGGGACAGGGTTGAACACTGAAGCTTTCTTT.

V and J are TRBV6-5 and TRBJ2-5; 8 positions match TRBD2. After removal of 6 bases from V and 3 bases from J, the junction contained 3 bases not matched to a gene. From germline, CDR1 is MNHEY and CDR2 SVGAGI. The CDR3 has 13 residues. The CDR3 spells CASSTSGEETQYF. Here the CDR3 DNA reads TGTGCCAGCAGCACTAGCGGTGAAGAGACCCAGTACTTC.

The chain links TRBV5-8 to TRBJ1-5; D gene unclear. Germline V gene data show CDR1 as SGHTS and CDR2 as YDEGEE. Deletions cut 7 bases from V and 1 base from J, with 12 bases between. The CDR3 is 14 residues long. Here the CDR3 reads CASRPVASNQPQHF. The CDR3 DNA sequence: TGTGCCAGCCGTCCTGTTGCAAGCAATCAGCCCCAGCATTTT.

The rearrangement links TRBV20-1 to TRBJ2-2, with no clear D. This CDR3 spans 11 amino acids. Trimming pared 5 bases from V and 7 bases from J, leaving 8 bases between. Germline lookup yields CDR1 DFQATT and CDR2 SNEGSKA (reference sequence). The CDR3 loop is CSAGVDGELFF. The CDR3 DNA reads as TGCAGTGCTGGGGTTGACGGGGAGCTGTTTTTT.

The chain carries TRBV6-5 and TRBJ2-3; D possibly corresponds to TRBD2 (6 bases). V gave up 6 bases and J gave up 3 bases, with 7 bases separating them. Germline-derived CDR1 and CDR2 are MNHEY and SVGAGI. The CDR3 is 12 residues long. The CDR3 DNA sequence: TGTGCCAGCAGGCGGGAAACAGATACGCAGTATTTT. Translating it yields CASRRETDTQYF.

The chain employs TRBV12-3 or TRBV12-4 and TRBJ1-2; D may be TRBD1 (5 bases). Trimming took off 6 bases at V and 4 bases at J, with 12 bases between the two ends. The CDR3 covers 13 residues. The DNA for the CDR3 is TGTGCCAGCAGCCCCTGGGGGGTCTATGGCTACACCTTC. It is translated as CASSPWGVYGYTF.

The chain employs TRBV6-1 and TRBJ2-4, with D perhaps TRBD1 (7 bases). The CDR3 covers 15 residues. The germline CDR1 and CDR2 sequences are MNHNS and SASEGT. V shed 3 bases and J shed 1 base, with 10 bases lying between them. CDR3 in DNA: TGTGCCAGCAGTGACCCAGGGGGGGCCAAAAACATTCAGTACTTC. Translated: CASSDPGGAKNIQYF.

The V and J genes are TRBV5-6 and TRBJ2-4; D may be TRBD1 or TRBD2 (6 bases each). V lost 7 bases and J lost 9, with 17 bases in between. The CDR3 totals 13 residues. CDR1 is SGHDT, CDR2 YYEEEE, per germline. CDR3 residues: CASRTAGSSIQYF. The CDR3 nucleotides read TGTGCCAGCCGGACAGCCGGGAGTAGCATTCAGTACTTC.

CDR3 DNA sequence: TGTGCCAGAAGCCCACAGGAGCGGGAGGGCCCCAGCTCCTACAATGAGCAGTTCTTC. It encodes CARSPQEREGPSSYNEQFF. The chain employs TRBV5-3 and TRBJ2-1; the match to TRBD2 covers 10 bases. TRBV5-3 is reported as an ORF; its role is uncertain. Trimming at V came to 4 bases and at J to 0 bases, leaving 13 bases not matched to a gene. The CDR3 covers 19 residues.

V usage is TRBV5-1 and J usage is TRBJ2-2, with D possibly matching TRBD1 (6 bases). The V gene lost 5 bases and the J gene lost 1 base, with 12 bases spanning the gap. Germline V gene data show CDR1 as SGHRS and CDR2 as YFSETQ. The CDR3 runs to 15 residues. The CDR3 is CASSRGTLNTGELFF. Here the CDR3 DNA reads TGCGCCAGCAGTAGGGGGACCTTGAACACCGGGGAGCTGTTTTTT.

This chain uses TRBV7-2 with TRBJ2-3, with 9 bases fitting TRBD1. Losses at the gene ends were 1 base for V and 5 bases for J; bases not matched to a gene: 10. The CDR3 runs to 17 residues. Germline V CDR1 and CDR2: SGHTA, FQGNSA. The CDR3 DNA reads as TGTGCCAGCAGCTTAGTAGGGGGACAGGGTAGCTTAGATACGCAGTATTTT. Protein product: CASSLVGGQGSLDTQYF.

The chain has TRBV14 and TRBJ2-7, with D tentatively TRBD1 (6 bases). Trimming stripped 2 bases from V and 0 bases from J, with 20 bases between. CDR3 length: 18 residues. CDR1 SGHDN and CDR2 FVKESK come from the germline V gene. For the CDR3, the DNA is TGTGCCAGCAGCCAACCGACCAGACGGGACATAAGCTCCTACGAGCAGTACTTC. This codes for CASSQPTRRDISSYEQYF.

The chain recombines TRBV28 with TRBJ1-5, with a tentative D call TRBD1 (6 bases). Trimming took off 4 bases at V and 0 bases at J, with 16 bases between the two ends. Germline values: CDR1 MDHEN, CDR2 SYDVKM. CDR3 size: 17 residues. The CDR3 nucleotides read TGTGCCAGCAGTTCCCCCGGGACACTTTATAGCAATCAGCCCCAGCATTTT. It specifies CASSSPGTLYSNQPQHF. Drawing the rest from reference TRBV28 and TRBJ1-5, the complete variable domain is DVKVTQSSRYLVKRTGEKVFLECVQDMDHENMFWYRQDPGLGLRLIYFSYDVKMKEKGDIPEGYSVSREKKERFSLILESASTNQTSMYLCASSSPGTLYSNQPQHFGDGTRLSIL.

The V and J genes are TRBV9 and TRBJ2-2, with D possibly matching TRBD1 (6 bases). Germline CDR1 SGDLS, CDR2 YYNGEE. The CDR3 sequence is 13 residues long. V lost 7 bases, J lost 1 base, and 8 bases lay in between. CDR3 sequence (DNA): TGTGCCAGCTCACAGGGGAACACCGGGGAGCTGTTTTTT. Amino acids: CASSQGNTGELFF.

This clone was seen only once. V gene TRBV27 combines with J gene TRBJ1-2, with D perhaps TRBD1 (6 bases). V gave up 8 bases and J gave up 7 bases, with 17 bases separating them. From germline, CDR1 is MNHEY and CDR2 SMNVEV (reference sequence). The CDR3 has 13 residues. The CDR3 DNA is TGTGCCAGCGGGACACACTTTAGGGTTGGCTACACCTTC. Protein sequence: CASGTHFRVGYTF.

CDR3 in DNA: TGTGCCAGCAGCCTCGCACACGAGCAGTACTTC. It yields the protein CASSLAHEQYF. The chain employs TRBV7-8 and TRBJ2-7; D remains ambiguous. From germline, CDR1 is SGHVS and CDR2 FQNEAQ. Trimming stripped 5 bases from V and 5 bases from J, with 7 bases between. CDR3 length: 11 amino acids.